This T cell receptor (beta chain) stems from a study of blood T cell repertoires in COVID-19. Germline V CDR1 and CDR2: SGHDN, FVKESK. The CDR3 runs to 18 residues. V lost 4 bases to trimming and J lost 6 bases; unmatched junction nucleotides: 15. Measured with immunoSEQ multiplex PCR; TCRdb has only the in-frame clones, and not every one. The sample carries around 250,000 clones, around 90% recorded once. The V and J genes are TRBV14 and TRBJ2-7; the match to TRBD2 covers 13 bases. The sequence was collected from a human donor in a cohort sampled during active COVID-19. Sample: peripheral blood. CDR3 DNA: TGTGCCAGCAGCCGACGACTGGGGACTAGCGGGACCCAGGGCGAGCAGTACTTC. Residues: CASSRRLGTSGTQGEQYF.